The 8 T cell receptor beta chains below all came from one sample that was sequenced in a study of blood T cell repertoires in COVID-19. Libraries were prepared by immunoSEQ multiplex PCR; TCRdb keeps only in-frame clonotypes and omits some of them. The data hold 110,000 or so clones, with 70% to 90% observed a single time. The sequenced sample consisted of peripheral blood. The receptors derive from a woman aged 45-65 years with acute or convalescent COVID-19.

The chain carries TRBV25-1 and TRBJ1-2, with 8 nucleotides matching TRBD1. The V gene end was trimmed by 6 bases and the J gene end by 10 bases; junction bases not matched to a gene: 16. CDR3 size: 15 residues. Germline-derived CDR1 and CDR2 are MGHDK and SYGVNS. The CDR3 coding sequence is TGTGCCAGCAGGACCTTGACAGGGGCGTTTTTTACCTACACCTTC. Amino acid sequence: CASRTLTGAFFTYTF.

This CDR3 is CASSLSDGGSGNGYTF. CDR3 sequence (DNA): TGTGCCAGCAGTTTATCCGATGGAGGGAGCGGGAATGGCTACACCTTC. The chain recombines TRBV27 with TRBJ1-2; D gene uncertain. Germline V gene lookup returns CDR1 MNHEY and CDR2 SMNVEV (reference sequence). This CDR3 is 16 amino acids long. V dropped 0 bases and J dropped 6 bases, with 17 bases sitting between them.

This rearrangement joins TRBV3-1 (or the pseudogene TRBV3-2) to TRBJ1-3; tentatively, D is TRBD1 (5 bases). CDR1 and CDR2 (germline): LGHDT, YNNKEL (reference sequence). Trimming took 0 bases from V and 0 from J, leaving 9 bases between them. This CDR3 has 16 residues. CDR3 sequence (DNA): TGTGCCAGCAGCCAAGATCGGGGGATCTCTGGAAACACCATATATTTT. Protein: CASSQDRGISGNTIYF.

The rearrangement links TRBV30 to TRBJ1-6; D is undetermined. CDR1 and CDR2 (germline): GTSNPN, SVGIG (reference sequence). V lost 7 bases and J lost 0, with 19 bases in between. CDR3 length: 17 amino acids. CDR3 coding DNA: TGTGCCTACTCGAAAGTAGCGGTGAGCTCCTATAATTCACCCCTCCACTTT. It is translated as CAYSKVAVSSYNSPLHF.

The chain links TRBV7-2 to TRBJ1-1; tentatively, D is TRBD1 (5 bases). The CDR3 has 13 amino acids. Trimming left V 2 bases short and J 7 bases short, with 11 bases between. Per germline, CDR1 SGHTA and CDR2 FQGNSA. CDR3 coding DNA: TGTGCCAGCAGCTTAAACCGACAGTATGAAGCTTTCTTT. This translates into CASSLNRQYEAFF.

J is TRBJ1-1 and V is TRBV27; D unresolved. Germline-derived CDR1 and CDR2 are MNHEY and SMNVEV (reference sequence). V was trimmed by 3 bases and J by 8 bases, leaving 7 bases between them. The CDR3 runs to 11 residues. CDR3 nucleotide sequence: TGTGCCAGCAGTTTTTCGGGGGAAGCTTTCTTT. This codes for CASSFSGEAFF.

This clone was observed once. The J gene is TRBJ1-1, the V gene TRBV2, with 9 bases fitting TRBD1. Germline CDR1 SNHLY, CDR2 FYNNEI. The CDR3 is made up of 17 amino acids. The V and J ends lost 6 bases and 1 base, in that order; junction bases with no gene match: 12. CDR3 region: CASSVQGATIRNTEAFF. The CDR3 DNA is TGTGCCAGCAGCGTACAGGGGGCAACAATCAGGAACACTGAAGCTTTCTTT. Filled out from reference TRBV2 and TRBJ1-1, the complete variable domain reads EPEVTQTPSHQVTQMGQEVILRCVPISNHLYFYWYRQILGQKVEFLVSFYNNEISEKSEIFDDQFSVERPDGSNFTLKIRSTKLEDSAMYFCASSVQGATIRNTEAFFGQGTRLTVV.

This chain joins TRBV28 and TRBJ1-1, with D tentatively TRBD1 (5 bases). The CDR3 extends over 15 amino acids. Germline V gene lookup returns CDR1 MDHEN and CDR2 SYDVKM. Trimming stripped 5 bases from V and 0 bases from J, with 13 bases between. The CDR3 DNA reads TGTGCCAGCAGTGCCGTCGGGGGGTTGAACACTGAAGCTTTCTTT. This codes for CASSAVGGLNTEAFF.